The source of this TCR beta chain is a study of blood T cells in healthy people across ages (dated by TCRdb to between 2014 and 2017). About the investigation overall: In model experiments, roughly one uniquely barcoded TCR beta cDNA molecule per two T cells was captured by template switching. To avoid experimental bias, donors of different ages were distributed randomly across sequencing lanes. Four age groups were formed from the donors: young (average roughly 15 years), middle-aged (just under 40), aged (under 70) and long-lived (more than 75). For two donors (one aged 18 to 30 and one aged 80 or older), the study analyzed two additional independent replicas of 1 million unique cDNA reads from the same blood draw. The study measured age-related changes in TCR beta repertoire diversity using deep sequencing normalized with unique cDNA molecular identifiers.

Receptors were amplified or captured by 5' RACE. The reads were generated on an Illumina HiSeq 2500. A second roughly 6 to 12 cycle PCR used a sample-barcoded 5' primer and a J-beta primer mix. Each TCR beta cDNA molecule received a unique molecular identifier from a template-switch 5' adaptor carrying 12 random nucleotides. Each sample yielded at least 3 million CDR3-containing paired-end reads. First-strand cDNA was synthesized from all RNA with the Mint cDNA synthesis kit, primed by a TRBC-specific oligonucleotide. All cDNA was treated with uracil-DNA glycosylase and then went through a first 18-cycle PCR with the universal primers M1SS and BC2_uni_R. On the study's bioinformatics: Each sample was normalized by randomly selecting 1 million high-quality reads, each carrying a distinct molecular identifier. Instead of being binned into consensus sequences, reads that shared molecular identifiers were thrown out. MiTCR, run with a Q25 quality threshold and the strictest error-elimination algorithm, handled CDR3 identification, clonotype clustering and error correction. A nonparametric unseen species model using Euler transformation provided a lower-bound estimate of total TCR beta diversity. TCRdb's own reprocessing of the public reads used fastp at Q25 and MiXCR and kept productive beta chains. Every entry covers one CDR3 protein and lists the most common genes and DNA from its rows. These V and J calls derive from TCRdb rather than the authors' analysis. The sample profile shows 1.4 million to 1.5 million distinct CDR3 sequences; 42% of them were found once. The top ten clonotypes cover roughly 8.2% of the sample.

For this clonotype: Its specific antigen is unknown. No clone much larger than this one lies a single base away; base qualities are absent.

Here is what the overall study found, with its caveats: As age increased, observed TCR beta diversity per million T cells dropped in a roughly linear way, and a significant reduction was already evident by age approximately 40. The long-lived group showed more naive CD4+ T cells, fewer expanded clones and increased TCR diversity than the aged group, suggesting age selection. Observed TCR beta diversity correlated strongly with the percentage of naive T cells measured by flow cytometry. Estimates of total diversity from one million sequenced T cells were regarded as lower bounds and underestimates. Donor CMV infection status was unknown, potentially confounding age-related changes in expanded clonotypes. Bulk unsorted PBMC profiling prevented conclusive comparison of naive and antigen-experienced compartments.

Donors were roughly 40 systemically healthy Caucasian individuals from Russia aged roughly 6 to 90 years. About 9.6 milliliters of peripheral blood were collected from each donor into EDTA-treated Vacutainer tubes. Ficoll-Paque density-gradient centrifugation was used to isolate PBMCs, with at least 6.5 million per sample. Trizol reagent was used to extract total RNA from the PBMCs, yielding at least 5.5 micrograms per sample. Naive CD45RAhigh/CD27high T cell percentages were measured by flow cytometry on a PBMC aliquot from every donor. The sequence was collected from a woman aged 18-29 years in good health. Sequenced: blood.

The nucleotides read TGTGCCAGCAGTGAAGCTGGACACCAAGCTTTCTTT. The translation is CASSEAGHQAFF. The rearrangement combines TRBV6-1 with TRBJ1-1, and TRBD1 may be the D gene, going by 5 matching bases. The CDR3 runs 12 amino acids, cysteine and phenylalanine included. Of the read, only the CDR3 DNA is kept; its 36 bases are in frame from base 1. V sheds 0 bases and J sheds 9 bases, leaving 8 bases between their ends. CDR1 MNHNS and CDR2 SASEGT are derived from the germline V gene.